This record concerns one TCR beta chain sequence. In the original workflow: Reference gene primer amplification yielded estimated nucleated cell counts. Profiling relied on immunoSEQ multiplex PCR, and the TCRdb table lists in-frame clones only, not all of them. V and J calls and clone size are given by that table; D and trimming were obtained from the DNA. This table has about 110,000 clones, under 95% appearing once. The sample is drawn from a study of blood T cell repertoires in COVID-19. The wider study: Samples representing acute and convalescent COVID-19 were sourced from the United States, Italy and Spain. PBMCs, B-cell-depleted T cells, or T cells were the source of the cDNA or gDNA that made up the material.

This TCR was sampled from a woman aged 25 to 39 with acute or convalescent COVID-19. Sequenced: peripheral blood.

Written as DNA, the CDR3 is TGTGCCAGCAGCTTGGAGGGGCCATTAGATGGAAACACCATATATTTT. This sequence encodes CASSLEGPLDGNTIYF. The chain has TRBV5-6 and TRBJ1-3, with D possibly TRBD1 on 5 matching bases. The CDR3 runs to 16 residues. Germline CDR1 reads SGHDT; CDR2 reads YYEEEE. V dropped 0 bases and J dropped 3 bases, with 13 bases sitting between them. Based on the CDR3 plus reference TRBV5-6 and TRBJ1-3, the full variable domain is DAGVTQSPTHLIKTRGQQVTLRCSPKSGHDTVSWYQQALGQGPQFIFQYYEEEERQRGNFPDRFSGHQFPNYSSELNVNALLLGDSALYLCASSLEGPLDGNTIYFGEGSWLTVV.